This record covers a single TCR beta chain. The antigen is not known. This entry belongs to a study of vaccination effects on CD4 cells after COVID-19. As for the study in general: Two-dose BNT162b2 or mRNA-1273 vaccination was given to participants.

Before any sequencing was done, the ViraFEST assay used viral peptide pools to expand antigen-specific CD4+ T cells. Between days 9 and 10 of culture, CD4+ T cells were separated out. The person was diagnosed with PCR-confirmed SARS-CoV-2 infection between March and December 2020. The study, taken as a whole, reports: Convalescents' spike-reactive clones after vaccination were mainly made up of new clones that the vaccine induced. Marked clonal contraction was seen in infection- and vaccine-induced clones late after vaccination.

This CDR3 contains 16 residues. After removal of 3 bases from V and 4 bases from J, the junction contained 11 bases not matched to a gene. Germline CDR1 reads SGHTA; CDR2 reads FQGNSA. The assay was immunoSEQ multiplex PCR, and TCRdb's table has in-frame clones only and misses some. The table records around 25,000 clones, roughly two thirds of them present only once. The gene calls are TRBV7-2 and TRBJ1-2; 7 positions agree with TRBD1. Sequences were derived from CD4+ T cells from PBMCs cultured with SARS-CoV-2 spike peptides, sampled before COVID-19 vaccination. The receptor was isolated from a human donor who had a prior SARS-CoV-2 infection. CDR3 protein: CASSFSGRGQGYGYTF. CDR3 in DNA: TGTGCCAGCAGCTTTTCCGGGAGGGGGCAAGGCTATGGCTACACCTTC.